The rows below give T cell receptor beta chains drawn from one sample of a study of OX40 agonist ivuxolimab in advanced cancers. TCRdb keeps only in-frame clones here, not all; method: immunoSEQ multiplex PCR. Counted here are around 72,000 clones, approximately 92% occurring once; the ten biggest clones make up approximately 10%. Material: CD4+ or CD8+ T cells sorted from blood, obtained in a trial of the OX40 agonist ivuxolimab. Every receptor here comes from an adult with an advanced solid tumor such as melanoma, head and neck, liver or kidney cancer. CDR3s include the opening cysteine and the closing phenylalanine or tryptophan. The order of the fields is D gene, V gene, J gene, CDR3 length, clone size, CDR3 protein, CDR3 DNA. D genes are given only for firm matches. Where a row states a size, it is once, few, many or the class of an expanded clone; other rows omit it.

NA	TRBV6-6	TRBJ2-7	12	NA	CASSYAQYEQYF	TGTGCCAGCAGTTACGCCCAATACGAGCAGTACTTC
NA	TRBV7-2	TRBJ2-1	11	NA	CASSRQSRQFF	TGTGCCAGCAGCCGACAGAGTAGGCAGTTCTTC
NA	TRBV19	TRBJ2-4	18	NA	CASSTMGLGLLAKNIQYF	TGTGCCAGTAGTACTATGGGACTGGGACTGCTAGCCAAAAACATTCAGTACTTC
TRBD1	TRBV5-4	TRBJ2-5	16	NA	CASSLDPGQGGETQYF	TGTGCCAGCAGCTTGGACCCGGGACAGGGGGGGGAGACCCAGTACTTC
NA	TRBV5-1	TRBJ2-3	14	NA	CASVVGEWTDTQYF	TGCGCCAGCGTAGTGGGAGAATGGACAGATACGCAGTATTTT
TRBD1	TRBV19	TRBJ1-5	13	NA	CASSWDRRQPQHF	TGTGCCAGTTCCTGGGACAGACGACAGCCCCAGCATTTT
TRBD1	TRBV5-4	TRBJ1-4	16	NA	CASSLGGTDSNEKLFF	TGTGCCAGCAGCTTGGGCGGGACAGATTCTAATGAAAAACTGTTTTTT
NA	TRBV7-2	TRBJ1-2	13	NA	CASSLTGGYGYTF	TGTGCCAGCAGCTTAACCGGGGGCTATGGCTACACCTTC
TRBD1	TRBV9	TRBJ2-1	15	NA	CASSLTGGTYNEQFF	TGTGCCAGCAGTCTTACAGGGGGCACTTACAATGAGCAGTTCTTC
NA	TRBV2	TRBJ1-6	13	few	CASSGTYNSPLHF	TGTGCCAGCAGTGGGACATATAATTCACCCCTCCACTTT
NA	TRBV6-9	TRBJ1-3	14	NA	CASSYSGFGNTIYF	TGTGCCAGCAGTTACTCAGGGTTCGGAAACACCATATATTTT
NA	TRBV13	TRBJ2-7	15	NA	CASSLPGTVPYEQYF	TGTGCCAGCAGCTTGCCAGGGACCGTCCCCTACGAGCAGTACTTC
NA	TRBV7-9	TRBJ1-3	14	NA	CASSLDYSGNTIYF	TGTGCCAGCAGCTTAGACTACAGTGGAAACACCATATATTTT
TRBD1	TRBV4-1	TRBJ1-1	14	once	CASSPGPGGRKAFF	TGCGCCAGCAGCCCTGGGCCAGGGGGCCGAAAAGCTTTCTTT
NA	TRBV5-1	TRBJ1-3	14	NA	CASSLAGRGNTIYF	TGCGCCAGCAGCTTGGCGGGGCGGGGAAACACCATATATTTT
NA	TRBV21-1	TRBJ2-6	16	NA	CASSNERFSGANVLTF	TGTGCCAGCAGCAATGAGAGATTTTCTGGGGCCAACGTCCTGACTTTC
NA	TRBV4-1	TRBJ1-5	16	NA	CASSQLFGGSNQPQHF	TGCGCCAGCAGCCAACTTTTTGGGGGGAGCAATCAGCCCCAGCATTTT
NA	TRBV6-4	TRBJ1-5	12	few	CAIHQGSQPQHF	TGTGCCATCCATCAGGGGAGTCAGCCCCAGCATTTT